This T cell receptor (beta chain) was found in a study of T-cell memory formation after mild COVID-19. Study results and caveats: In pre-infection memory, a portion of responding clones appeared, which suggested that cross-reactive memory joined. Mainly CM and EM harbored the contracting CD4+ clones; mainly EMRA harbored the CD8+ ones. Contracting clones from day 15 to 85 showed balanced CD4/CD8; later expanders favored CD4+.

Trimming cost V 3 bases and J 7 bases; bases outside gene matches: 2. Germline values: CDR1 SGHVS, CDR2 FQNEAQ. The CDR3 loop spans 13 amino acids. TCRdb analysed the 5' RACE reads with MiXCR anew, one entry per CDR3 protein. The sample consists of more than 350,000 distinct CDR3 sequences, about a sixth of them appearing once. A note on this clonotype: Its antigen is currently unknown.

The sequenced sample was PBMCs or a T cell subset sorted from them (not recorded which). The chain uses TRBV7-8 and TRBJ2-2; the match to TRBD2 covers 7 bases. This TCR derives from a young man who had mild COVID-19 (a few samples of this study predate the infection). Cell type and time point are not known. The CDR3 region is CASSFPGGGELFF. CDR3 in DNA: TGTGCCAGCAGCTTCCCGGGAGGCGGGGAGCTGTTTTTT.